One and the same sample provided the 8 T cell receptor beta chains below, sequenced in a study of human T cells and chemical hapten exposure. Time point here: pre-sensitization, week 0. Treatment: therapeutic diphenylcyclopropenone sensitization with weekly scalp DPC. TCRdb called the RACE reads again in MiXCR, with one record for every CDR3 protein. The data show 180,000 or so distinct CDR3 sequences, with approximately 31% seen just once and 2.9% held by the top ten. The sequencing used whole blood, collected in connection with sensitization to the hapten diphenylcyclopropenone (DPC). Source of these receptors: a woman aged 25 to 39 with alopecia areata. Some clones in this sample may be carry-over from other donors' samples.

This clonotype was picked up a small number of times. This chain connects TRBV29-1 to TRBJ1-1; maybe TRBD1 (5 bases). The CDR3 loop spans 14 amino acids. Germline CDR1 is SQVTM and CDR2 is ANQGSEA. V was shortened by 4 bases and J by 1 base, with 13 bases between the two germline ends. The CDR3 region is CSVAAGPRNTEAFF. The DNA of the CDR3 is TGCAGCGTTGCCGCAGGGCCCAGGAACACTGAAGCTTTCTTT.

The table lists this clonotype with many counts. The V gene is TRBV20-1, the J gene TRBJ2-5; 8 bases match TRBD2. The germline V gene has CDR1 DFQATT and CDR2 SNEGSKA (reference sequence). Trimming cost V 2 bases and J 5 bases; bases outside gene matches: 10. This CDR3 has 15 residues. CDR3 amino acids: CSARRLAGMVETQYF. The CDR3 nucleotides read TGCAGTGCTAGAAGGTTAGCGGGAATGGTGGAGACCCAGTACTTC.

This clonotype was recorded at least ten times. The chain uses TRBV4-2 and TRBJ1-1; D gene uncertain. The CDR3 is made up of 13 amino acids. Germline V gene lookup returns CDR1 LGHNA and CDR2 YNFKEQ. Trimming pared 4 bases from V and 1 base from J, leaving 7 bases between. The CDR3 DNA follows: TGTGCCAGCAGCCGTCCCGAGAACACTGAAGCTTTCTTT. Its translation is CASSRPENTEAFF.

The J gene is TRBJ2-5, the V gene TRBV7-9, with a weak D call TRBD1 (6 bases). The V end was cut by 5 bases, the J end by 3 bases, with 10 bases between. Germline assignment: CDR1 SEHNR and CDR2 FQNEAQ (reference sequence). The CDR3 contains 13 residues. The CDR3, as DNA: TGTGCCAGCAGCCGCGGACAGAAAGAGACCCAGTACTTC. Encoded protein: CASSRGQKETQYF.

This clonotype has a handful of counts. The CDR3 is CASSSTAKGPLYEQYF. DNA for the CDR3: TGTGCCAGCAGTTCCACGGCGAAGGGCCCCCTCTACGAGCAGTACTTC. V is TRBV12-3 or TRBV12-4 and J is TRBJ2-7; D is ambiguous. CDR3 length equals 16 residues. V was pared by 4 bases and J by 3 bases, with 19 bases between.

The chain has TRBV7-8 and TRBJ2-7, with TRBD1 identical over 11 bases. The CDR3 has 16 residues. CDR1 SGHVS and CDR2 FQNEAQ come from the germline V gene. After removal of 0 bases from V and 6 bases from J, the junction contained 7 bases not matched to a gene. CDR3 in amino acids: CASSLAPGQGDSEQYF. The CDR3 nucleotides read TGTGCCAGCAGCTTAGCGCCGGGACAGGGGGACTCCGAGCAGTACTTC.

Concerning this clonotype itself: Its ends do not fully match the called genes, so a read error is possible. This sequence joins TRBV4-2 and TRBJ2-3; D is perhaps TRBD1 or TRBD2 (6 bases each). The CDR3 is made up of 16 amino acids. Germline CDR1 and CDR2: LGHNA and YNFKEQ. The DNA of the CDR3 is TGTGCCAGCAGCCAAGGGGCCCCCGGGGGCGGGGATATGCAGTATTTT. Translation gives CASSQGAPGGGDMQYF.

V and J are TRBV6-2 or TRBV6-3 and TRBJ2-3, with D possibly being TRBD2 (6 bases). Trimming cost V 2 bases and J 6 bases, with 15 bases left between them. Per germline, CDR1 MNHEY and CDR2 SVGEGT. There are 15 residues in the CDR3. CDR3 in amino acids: CASSYDGSPGDTQYF. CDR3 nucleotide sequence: TGTGCCAGCAGTTACGACGGGAGCCCAGGGGATACGCAGTATTTT.